This T cell receptor (beta chain) was found in a study of cytomegalovirus exposure and HLA in healthy donors. The repertoire was sequenced with immunoSEQ multiplex PCR; TCRdb's copy has only in-frame clones and lacks some. The sample lists about 100,000 clones; about 85% were seen once. This clone was seen a handful of times. This clonotype was sampled from a woman between 18 and 29 years old in good health and CMV-seronegative. Sequencing input: PBMCs.

In DNA, the CDR3 is TGTGCCAGTTCATGGACTCGAGGCAATCAGCCCCAGCATTTT. Protein sequence: CASSWTRGNQPQHF. The chain joins TRBV2 to TRBJ1-5, with unresolved D. The CDR3 runs 14 residues. CDR1 and CDR2 from the germline V gene are SNHLY and FYNNEI. V lost 9 bases to trimming and J lost 2 bases, with 14 bases between them.